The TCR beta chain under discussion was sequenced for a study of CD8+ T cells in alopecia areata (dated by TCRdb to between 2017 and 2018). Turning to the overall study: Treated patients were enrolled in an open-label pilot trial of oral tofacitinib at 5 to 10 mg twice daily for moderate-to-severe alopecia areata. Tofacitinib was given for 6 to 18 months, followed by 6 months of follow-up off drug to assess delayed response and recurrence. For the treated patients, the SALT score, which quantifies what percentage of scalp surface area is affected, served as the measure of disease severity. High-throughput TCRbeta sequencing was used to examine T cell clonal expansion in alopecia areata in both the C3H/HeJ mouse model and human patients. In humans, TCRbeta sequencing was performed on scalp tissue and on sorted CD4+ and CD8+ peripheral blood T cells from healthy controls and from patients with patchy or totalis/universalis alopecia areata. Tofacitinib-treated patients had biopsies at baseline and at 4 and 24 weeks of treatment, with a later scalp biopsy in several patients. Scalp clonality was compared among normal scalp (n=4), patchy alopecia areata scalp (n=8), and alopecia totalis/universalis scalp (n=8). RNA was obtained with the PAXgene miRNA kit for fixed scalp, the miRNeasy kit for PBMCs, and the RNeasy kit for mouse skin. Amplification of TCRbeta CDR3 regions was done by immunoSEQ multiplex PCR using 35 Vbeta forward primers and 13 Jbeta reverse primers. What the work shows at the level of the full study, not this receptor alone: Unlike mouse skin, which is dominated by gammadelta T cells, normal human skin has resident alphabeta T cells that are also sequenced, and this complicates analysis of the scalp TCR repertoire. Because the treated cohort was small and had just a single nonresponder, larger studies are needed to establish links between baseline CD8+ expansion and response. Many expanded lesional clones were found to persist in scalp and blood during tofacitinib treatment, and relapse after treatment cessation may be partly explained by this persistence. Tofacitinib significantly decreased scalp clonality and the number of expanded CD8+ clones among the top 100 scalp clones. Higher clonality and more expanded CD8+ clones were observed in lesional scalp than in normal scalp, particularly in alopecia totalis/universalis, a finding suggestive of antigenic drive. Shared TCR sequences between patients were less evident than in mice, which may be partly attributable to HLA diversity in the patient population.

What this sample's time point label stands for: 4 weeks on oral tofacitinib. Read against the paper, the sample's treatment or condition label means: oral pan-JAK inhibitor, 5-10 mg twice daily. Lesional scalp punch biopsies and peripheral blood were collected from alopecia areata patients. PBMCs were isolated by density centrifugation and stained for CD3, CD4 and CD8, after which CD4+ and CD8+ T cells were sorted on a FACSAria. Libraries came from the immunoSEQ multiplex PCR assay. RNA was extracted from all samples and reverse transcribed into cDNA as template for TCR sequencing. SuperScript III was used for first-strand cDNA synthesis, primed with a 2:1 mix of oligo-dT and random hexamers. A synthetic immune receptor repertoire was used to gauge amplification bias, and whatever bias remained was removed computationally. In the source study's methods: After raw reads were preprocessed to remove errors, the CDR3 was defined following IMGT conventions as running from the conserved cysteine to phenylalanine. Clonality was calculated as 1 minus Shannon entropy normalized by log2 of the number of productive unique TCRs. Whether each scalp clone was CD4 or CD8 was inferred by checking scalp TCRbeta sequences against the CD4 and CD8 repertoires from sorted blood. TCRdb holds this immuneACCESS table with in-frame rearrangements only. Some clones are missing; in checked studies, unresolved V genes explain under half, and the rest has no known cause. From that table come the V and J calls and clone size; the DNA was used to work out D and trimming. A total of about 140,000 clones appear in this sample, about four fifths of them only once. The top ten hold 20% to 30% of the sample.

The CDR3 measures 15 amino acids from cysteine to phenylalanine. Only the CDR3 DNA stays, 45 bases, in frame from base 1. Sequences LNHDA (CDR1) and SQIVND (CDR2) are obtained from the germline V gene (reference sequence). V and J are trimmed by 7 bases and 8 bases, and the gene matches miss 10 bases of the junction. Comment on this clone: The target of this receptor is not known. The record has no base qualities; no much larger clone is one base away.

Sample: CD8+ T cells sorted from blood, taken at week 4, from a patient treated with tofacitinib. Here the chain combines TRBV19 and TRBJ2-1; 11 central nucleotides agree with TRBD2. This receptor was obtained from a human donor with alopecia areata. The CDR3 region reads CASTLSGGAADEQFF. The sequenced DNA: TGTGCCAGTACCCTTAGCGGGGGGGCTGCGGATGAGCAGTTCTTC.